The next 2 T cell receptor beta chains were all read from a single sample in a study of shared clonotypes between healthy human individuals. The table came from immunoSEQ multiplex PCR; TCRdb's copy has only in-frame clones and leaves some out. This table holds fewer than 3 million clones, 85% to 95% found once. Sequenced input: naive CD4+ T cells from PBMCs. Subset meaning: CD45RA+ positively selected. These receptors were taken from a man aged 18 to 30 in good health. Some clones in this sample may be carry-over from other donors' samples.

This chain connects TRBV28 to TRBJ2-1, with 11 bases matching TRBD2. V shed 2 bases, J shed 7 bases, and the junction held 4 bases outside the gene matches. This CDR3 region has 15 residues. Per the germline V gene, CDR1 is MDHEN and CDR2 is SYDVKM. CDR3 in amino acids: CASSLVLAGGNEQFF. The CDR3 nucleotides are TGTGCCAGCAGTTTAGTTCTAGCGGGAGGAAATGAGCAGTTCTTC.

The chain has TRBV9 and TRBJ2-3, with 7 bases lining up with TRBD2. Trimming took 0 bases from V and 2 from J; bases not matched to a gene: 6. Germline CDR1 and CDR2: SGDLS and YYNGEE. The CDR3 has 16 residues. CDR3 nucleotides: TGTGCCAGCAGCGTAGCGGGGCTAGCGGCCACAGATACGCAGTATTTT. Its translation: CASSVAGLAATDTQYF.